One sample yielded the 22 T cell receptor beta chains listed below, sequenced in a study of PD-L1 blockade in urothelial cancer. The assay was immunoSEQ multiplex PCR, and TCRdb's table has in-frame clones only and misses some. The sample contains 45,000 to 60,000 clones, 70% to 90% of which appear only once. The time point: peripheral blood 6 weeks after treatment start. This specimen was PBMCs, taken around atezolizumab (anti-PD-L1) treatment. Every receptor here comes from a man aged 55 to 70 with urothelial cancer.

The rearrangement joins TRBV10-3 to TRBJ2-7, with 11 bases aligning to TRBD2. Trimming at V came to 6 bases and at J to 1 base, leaving 2 bases not matched to a gene. The CDR3 contains 14 residues. The germline V gene encodes CDR1 ENHRY and CDR2 SYGVKD. CDR3 coding DNA: TGTGCCATCAGCCGACTAGCGGGGTCCTACGAGCAGTACTTC. It encodes CAISRLAGSYEQYF.

The chain is built from TRBV4-1 and TRBJ2-5; TRBD2 matches at 12 bases. Germline V lookup: CDR1 MGHRA, CDR2 YSYEKL. The J segment lost 5 bases and the V segment lost 4 bases, leaving 11 bases of the junction unmatched. The CDR3 loop spans 17 amino acids. CDR3 coding DNA: TGCGCCAGCAGCCCGCTCCTAGCGGGAGGGCCGGGGGAGACCCAGTACTTC. Amino acid sequence: CASSPLLAGGPGETQYF.

The genes are TRBV5-6 and TRBJ1-4, with a weak D call TRBD1 (6 bases). The CDR3 loop spans 14 amino acids. The ends were cut back, 2 bases at V and 6 bases at J, with 11 bases in the middle. Per the germline V gene, CDR1 is SGHDT and CDR2 is YYEEEE. The CDR3 here is CASSFRGRHEKLFF. As DNA, the CDR3 is TGTGCCAGCAGCTTCAGGGGCAGGCATGAAAAACTGTTTTTT.

V usage is TRBV11-1 and J usage is TRBJ2-7, with TRBD2 matching 10 bases. V trimming: 2 bases; J trimming: 5 bases; junction bases outside the gene matches: 6. CDR3 size: 15 residues. Germline V gives CDR1 SGHAT, CDR2 FQDESV (reference sequence). The CDR3 region has the DNA TGTGCCAGCAGCTTATATCGTCTAGCGGGGGACGAGCAGTACTTC. It yields the protein CASSLYRLAGDEQYF.

V is TRBV11-1 and J is TRBJ2-1; D not resolved. The V end lost 4 bases, the J end lost 4 bases, and 11 bases lay between the germline ends. The CDR3 contains 14 residues. In germline, CDR1 is SGHAT, CDR2 FQDESV (reference sequence). Here the CDR3 DNA reads TGTGCCAGCAGCTCAAGCCGATCTTACAATGAGCAGTTCTTC. Translation: CASSSSRSYNEQFF.

The chain carries TRBV5-4 and TRBJ2-1, with 9 bases that match TRBD1. Unmatched junction bases numbered 8, after V lost 7 bases and J lost 6 bases. CDR1 and CDR2 (germline): SGHNT, YYREEE (reference sequence). CDR3 size: 14 residues. The CDR3 spells CASARDRVSNEQFF. CDR3 in DNA: TGTGCCAGCGCCCGGGACAGGGTATCCAATGAGCAGTTCTTC. Complete variable domain (other parts from reference TRBV5-4 and TRBJ2-1): ETGVTQSPTHLIKTRGQQVTLRCSSQSGHNTVSWYQQALGQGPQFIFQYYREEENGRGNFPPRFSGLQFPNYSSELNVNALELDDSALYLCASARDRVSNEQFFGPGTRLTVL.

The chain combines TRBV4-2 with TRBJ2-3; 8 nucleotides align to TRBD2. Germline lookup yields CDR1 LGHNA and CDR2 YNFKEQ. The CDR3 has 14 amino acids. The ends lost 6 bases at V and 4 bases at J; junction bases unmatched: 6. This chain's CDR3 is CASRRGGVADTQYF. Written as DNA, the CDR3 is TGTGCCAGCAGACGGGGGGGCGTCGCAGATACGCAGTATTTT.

V usage is TRBV5-1 and J usage is TRBJ1-4; perhaps TRBD1 as D (6 bases). V was clipped by 2 bases and J by 0 bases, with 14 bases between them. CDR1 SGHRS and CDR2 YFSETQ come from the germline V gene. The CDR3 has 17 amino acids. The chain's CDR3 is CASSFGPRGSTNEKLFF. The CDR3 region has the DNA TGCGCCAGCAGCTTCGGACCCAGGGGTTCAACTAATGAAAAACTGTTTTTT.

The chain carries TRBV4-1 and TRBJ2-7; 9 bases are shared with TRBD1. The V gene's germline CDR1 is MGHRA and CDR2 YSYEKL. The CDR3 runs to 16 residues. V shed 3 bases, J shed 3 bases, and the junction held 9 bases outside the gene matches. The CDR3 nucleotides are TGCGCCAGCAGCCAGGCCGGGACAGGGCTCATCTACGAGCAGTACTTC. It codes for CASSQAGTGLIYEQYF.

In its sample, this clone was seen once. V is TRBV28 and J is TRBJ1-4; possible D gene TRBD1, 5 bases. The germline V gene has CDR1 MDHEN and CDR2 SYDVKM. The CDR3 has 15 amino acids. Trimming pared 6 bases from V and 3 bases from J, leaving 14 bases between. The CDR3 loop is CASSHYRGPNEKLFF. DNA of the CDR3: TGTGCCAGCAGCCATTATAGGGGTCCTAATGAAAAACTGTTTTTT.

This clone was recorded once. This chain joins TRBV18 and TRBJ2-5; TRBD2 might be the D (7 bases). V gave up 3 bases and J gave up 6 bases, with 11 bases separating them. The CDR3 has 13 residues. CDR1 and CDR2 (germline): KGHSH, LQKENI. The CDR3 spells CASSPGGGQTQYF. In nucleotides, the CDR3 is TGTGCCAGCTCACCGGGAGGGGGTCAGACCCAGTACTTC. The full variable domain, completed using reference TRBV18 and TRBJ2-5, is NAGVMQNPRHLVRRRGQEARLRCSPMKGHSHVYWYRQLPEEGLKFMVYLQKENIIDESGMPKERFSAEFPKEGPSILRIQQVVRGDSAAYFCASSPGGGQTQYFGPGTRLLVL.

The rearrangement links TRBV10-3 to TRBJ1-1, with D perhaps matching TRBD1 (6 bases). The CDR3 is 13 residues long. V was clipped by 9 bases and J by 4 bases, with 15 bases between them. The V gene's germline CDR1 is ENHRY and CDR2 SYGVKD. The CDR3 loop reads CAMGEGVVTEAFF. The CDR3 DNA is TGTGCCATGGGGGAGGGGGTGGTCACTGAAGCTTTCTTT.

V is TRBV2 and J is TRBJ1-2; TRBD1 aligns across 7 bases. Germline CDR1 is SNHLY and CDR2 is FYNNEI. This CDR3 region has 13 residues. The ends lost 6 bases at V and 4 bases at J; junction bases unmatched: 5. CDR3 nucleotide sequence: TGTGCCAGCAGGGCACAGGGGCTCTATGGCTACACCTTC. Protein product: CASRAQGLYGYTF.

V is TRBV2 and J is TRBJ2-7; TRBD2 aligns across 7 bases. From germline, CDR1 is SNHLY and CDR2 FYNNEI. After removal of 4 bases from V and 4 bases from J, the junction contained 4 bases not matched to a gene. The CDR3 is 13 amino acids. CDR3 bases: TGTGCCAGCAGTGTAGGGACTAATTACGAGCAGTACTTC. Its protein product is CASSVGTNYEQYF.

In its sample, this clone was seen once. The chain's CDR3 is CSVERGRGPQENEQFF. As DNA, the CDR3 is TGCAGCGTTGAAAGAGGGAGGGGACCCCAAGAGAATGAGCAGTTCTTC. The chain carries TRBV29-1 and TRBJ2-1; TRBD2 matches 7 bases. The junction had 14 bases not matched to a gene; V was cut back by 2 bases and J by 7 bases. The CDR3 covers 16 residues. Germline V lookup: CDR1 SQVTM, CDR2 ANQGSEA.

V is TRBV15 and J is TRBJ2-1; 14 nucleotides line up with TRBD2. The germline V gene encodes CDR1 LNHNV and CDR2 YYDKDF (reference sequence). The ends lost 1 base at V and 0 bases at J; junction bases unmatched: 5. This CDR3 has 19 residues. CDR3 sequence reads: CATSRGRLAGGSSYNEQFF. The CDR3 DNA follows: TGTGCCACCAGCAGAGGTAGACTAGCGGGGGGGAGCTCCTACAATGAGCAGTTCTTC.

The CDR3 DNA reads as TGTGCCAGCAGCCAGGCCGGGACAGGGGTCACAGATACGCAGTATTTT. Protein product: CASSQAGTGVTDTQYF. The V call is TRBV14, the J call TRBJ2-3; 10 bases are a match to TRBD1. The CDR3 has 16 amino acids. Germline CDR1 reads SGHDN; CDR2 reads FVKESK. V trimming: 3 bases; J trimming: 2 bases; junction bases outside the gene matches: 5.

V and J are TRBV5-6 and TRBJ2-7, with D uncertain. Germline V gene lookup returns CDR1 SGHDT and CDR2 YYEEEE. The CDR3 runs to 12 residues. The V end was cut by 0 bases, the J end by 4 bases, with 5 bases between. The CDR3 loop reads CASSLDTYEQYF. The CDR3, as DNA: TGTGCCAGCAGCTTGGACACATACGAGCAGTACTTC.

J is TRBJ1-2 and V is TRBV11-3; 9 bases align to TRBD1. Germline V gene lookup returns CDR1 SGHNT and CDR2 YENEEA. The CDR3 is made up of 14 amino acids. The CDR3 spells CGGTGPGTNYGYTF. Here the CDR3 DNA reads TGTGGGGGGACAGGGCCAGGAACTAACTATGGCTACACCTTC.

This clone was picked up a small number of times. The V call is TRBV15, the J call TRBJ1-6, with TRBD1 identical over 7 bases. Looked up from germline, CDR1 is LNHNV and CDR2 is YYDKDF (reference sequence). Trimming at V came to 3 bases and at J to 8 bases, leaving 7 bases not matched to a gene. The CDR3 runs to 15 residues. The CDR3 protein is CATSRETGEYSPLHF. The CDR3 coding sequence is TGTGCCACCAGCAGGGAAACAGGGGAGTATTCACCCCTCCACTTT.

The chain uses TRBV9 and TRBJ2-5; the D gene is possibly TRBD1 (5 bases). V lost 3 bases to trimming and J lost 5 bases, with 20 bases between them. The V gene's germline CDR1 is SGDLS and CDR2 YYNGEE. The CDR3 consists of 16 residues. CDR3 sequence reads: CASSARVSTFPETQYF. The CDR3, as DNA: TGTGCCAGCAGCGCCAGGGTTTCGACCTTCCCGGAGACCCAGTACTTC.

This clone was seen a handful of times. V and J are TRBV7-9 and TRBJ2-2; a possible D gene is TRBD1 (6 bases). The germline CDR1 and CDR2 sequences are SEHNR and FQNEAQ (reference sequence). The CDR3 loop spans 14 amino acids. V shed 5 bases and J shed 7 bases, with 14 bases lying between them. The DNA of the CDR3 is TGTGCCAGCAGCCTCGTTTCACAGGGCGGGGAGCTGTTTTTT. Translating gives CASSLVSQGGELFF.